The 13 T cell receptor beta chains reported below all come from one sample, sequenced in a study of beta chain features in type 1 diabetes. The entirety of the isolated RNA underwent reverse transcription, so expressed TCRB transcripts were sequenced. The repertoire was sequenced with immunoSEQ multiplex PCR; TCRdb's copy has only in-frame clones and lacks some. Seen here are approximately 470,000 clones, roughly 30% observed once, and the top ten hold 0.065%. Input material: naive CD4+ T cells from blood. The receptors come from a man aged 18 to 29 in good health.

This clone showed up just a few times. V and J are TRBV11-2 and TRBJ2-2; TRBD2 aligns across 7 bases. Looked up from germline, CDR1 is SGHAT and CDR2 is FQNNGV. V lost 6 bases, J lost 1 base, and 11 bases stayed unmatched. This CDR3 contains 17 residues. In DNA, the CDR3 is TGTGCCAGCAGGCCCTCCGGGGGGTCTAGGAACACCGGGGAGCTGTTTTTT. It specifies CASRPSGGSRNTGELFF.

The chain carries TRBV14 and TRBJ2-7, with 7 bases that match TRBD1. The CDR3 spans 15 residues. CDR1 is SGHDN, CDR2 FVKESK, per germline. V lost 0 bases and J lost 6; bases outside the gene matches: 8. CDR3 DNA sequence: TGTGCCAGCAGCCAAGATGCGAGACAGGGTTCCGAGCAGTACTTC. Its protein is CASSQDARQGSEQYF.

The CDR3 region has the DNA TGTGCCAGCAGTGAAGTTAGTGAGCGTCAAGCATTAACAGATACGCAGTATTTT. As protein: CASSEVSERQALTDTQYF. The gene calls are TRBV6-1 and TRBJ2-3; D remains ambiguous. The CDR3 spans 18 residues. CDR1 is MNHNS and CDR2 is SASEGT in the germline V gene. V was trimmed by 1 base and J by 3 bases, leaving 20 bases between them.

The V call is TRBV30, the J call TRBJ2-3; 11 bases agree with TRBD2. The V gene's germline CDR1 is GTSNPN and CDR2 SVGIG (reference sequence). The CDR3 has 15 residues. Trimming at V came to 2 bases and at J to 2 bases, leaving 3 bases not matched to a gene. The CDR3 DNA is TGTGCCTGGAGTAAACTAGCGGGAGACACAGATACGCAGTATTTT. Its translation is CAWSKLAGDTDTQYF.

The CDR3 nucleotides read TGTGCCAGCAGCTCACGTCGGGGAGCGGGAGAGGCAGATACGCAGTATTTT. Residues: CASSSRRGAGEADTQYF. The chain employs TRBV7-8 and TRBJ2-3, with 8 bases matching TRBD2. The CDR3 extends over 17 amino acids. Germline V gives CDR1 SGHVS, CDR2 FQNEAQ. Trimming at V came to 4 bases and at J to 4 bases, leaving 13 bases not matched to a gene.

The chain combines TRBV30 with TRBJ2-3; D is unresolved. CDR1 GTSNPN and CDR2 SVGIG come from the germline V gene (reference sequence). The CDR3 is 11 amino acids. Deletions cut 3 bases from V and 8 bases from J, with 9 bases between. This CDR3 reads CAWRAGSTQYF. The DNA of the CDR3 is TGTGCCTGGAGGGCTGGTAGTACGCAGTATTTT.

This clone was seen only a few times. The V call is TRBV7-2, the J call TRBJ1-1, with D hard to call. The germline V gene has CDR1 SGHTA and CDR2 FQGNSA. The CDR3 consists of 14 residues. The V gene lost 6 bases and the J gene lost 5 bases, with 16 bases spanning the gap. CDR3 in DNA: TGTGCCAGCAGTCAAGACGGCTCCTTGACTGAAGCTTTCTTT. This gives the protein CASSQDGSLTEAFF.

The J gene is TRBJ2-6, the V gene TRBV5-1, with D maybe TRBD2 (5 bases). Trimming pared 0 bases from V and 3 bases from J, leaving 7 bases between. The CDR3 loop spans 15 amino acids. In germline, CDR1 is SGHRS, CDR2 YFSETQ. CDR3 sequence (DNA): TGCGCCAGCAGCTTGGAGGCGGGTGGGGCCAACGTCCTGACTTTC. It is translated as CASSLEAGGANVLTF. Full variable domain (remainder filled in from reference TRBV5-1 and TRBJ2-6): KAGVTQTPRYLIKTRGQQVTLSCSPISGHRSVSWYQQTPGQGLQFLFEYFSETQRNKGNFPGRFSGRQFSNSRSEMNVSTLELGDSALYLCASSLEAGGANVLTFGAGSRLTVL.

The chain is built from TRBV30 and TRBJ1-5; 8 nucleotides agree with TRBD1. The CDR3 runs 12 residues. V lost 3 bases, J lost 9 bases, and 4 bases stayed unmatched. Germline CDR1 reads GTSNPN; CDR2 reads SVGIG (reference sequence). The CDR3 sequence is CAWSRGRGPQHF. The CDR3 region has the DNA TGTGCCTGGAGCAGGGGGCGCGGGCCCCAGCATTTT.

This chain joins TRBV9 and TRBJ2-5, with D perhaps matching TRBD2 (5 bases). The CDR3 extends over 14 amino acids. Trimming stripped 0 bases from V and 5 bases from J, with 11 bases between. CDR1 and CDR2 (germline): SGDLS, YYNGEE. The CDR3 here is CASSVGSGKETQYF. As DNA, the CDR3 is TGTGCCAGCAGCGTAGGGTCGGGAAAGGAGACCCAGTACTTC.

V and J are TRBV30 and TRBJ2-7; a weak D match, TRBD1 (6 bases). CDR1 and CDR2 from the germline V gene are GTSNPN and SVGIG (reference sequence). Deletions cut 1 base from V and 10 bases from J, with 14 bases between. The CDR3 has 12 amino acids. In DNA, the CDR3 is TGTGCCTGGAGTGCTACAGGGCATGAACAGTACTTC. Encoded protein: CAWSATGHEQYF.

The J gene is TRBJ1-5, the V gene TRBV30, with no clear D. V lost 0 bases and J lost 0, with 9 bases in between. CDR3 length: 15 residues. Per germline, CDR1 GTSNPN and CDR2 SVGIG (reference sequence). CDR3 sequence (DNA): TGTGCCTGGAGTGTAAAGGGTAGTAGCAATCAGCCCCAGCATTTT. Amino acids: CAWSVKGSSNQPQHF.

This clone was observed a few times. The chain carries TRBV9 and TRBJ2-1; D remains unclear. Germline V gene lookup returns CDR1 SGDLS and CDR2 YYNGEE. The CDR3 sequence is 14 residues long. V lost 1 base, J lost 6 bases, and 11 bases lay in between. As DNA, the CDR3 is TGTGCCAGCAGCGTATATGGAGCGCGCAATGAGCAGTTCTTC. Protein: CASSVYGARNEQFF.